Reported below is one T cell receptor beta chain. V lost 5 bases to trimming and J lost 0 bases, with 15 bases between them. The CDR3 has 16 amino acids. CDR1 SGHTA and CDR2 FQGNSA come from the germline V gene. The data derive from a study of control samples from healthy donors and cancer patients. The table came from immunoSEQ multiplex PCR; TCRdb's copy has only in-frame clones and leaves some out. This table has 90,000 to 130,000 clones, around nine tenths appearing once. Sequenced sample: PBMCs. This sequence originates from a woman aged 55-75 years with lung cancer. The V call is TRBV7-2, the J call TRBJ2-3; D is possibly TRBD1 (5 bases). The CDR3 region is CASSLMTDPSTDTQYF. The CDR3 nucleotides read TGTGCCAGCAGCCTAATGACAGACCCTAGCACAGATACGCAGTATTTT.